A single sample is the source of the 16 T cell receptor beta chains below, sequenced in a study of glioma-infiltrating T cells after dendritic cell vaccination. Time point meaning: after dendritic cell vaccination, including at tumor progression/relapse. Profiled with immunoSEQ multiplex PCR; TCRdb holds only in-frame clones, not every one. The profile shows 50,000 to 65,000 clones, around 85% of them singletons. The starting material was blood, obtained after dendritic cell vaccination. The receptors were sampled from a human donor with glioblastoma.

This chain links TRBV5-5 with TRBJ2-2; 11 bases map to TRBD2. Trimming removed 1 base from V and 5 bases from J; junction bases left unmatched: 7. The CDR3 totals 17 residues. CDR1 and CDR2 from the germline V gene are SGHKS and YYEKEE (reference sequence). CDR3 sequence (DNA): TGTGCCAGCAGCTTGTCCCCCCTAGCGGGGGGAACCGGGGAGCTGTTTTTT. Amino acid sequence: CASSLSPLAGGTGELFF.

The chain combines TRBV28 with TRBJ2-7, with 7 bases that match TRBD1. This CDR3 has 14 amino acids. With 5 bases clipped from V and 1 base from J, the junction kept 5 bases outside the gene matches. CDR1 and CDR2 from the germline V gene are MDHEN and SYDVKM. The CDR3 protein is CASSPLGQSYEQYF. In DNA, the CDR3 is TGTGCCAGCAGTCCTTTGGGACAGTCCTACGAGCAGTACTTC.

The sample holds one count of this clone. The V and J genes are TRBV4-2 and TRBJ2-1, with TRBD2 matching over 10 bases. The ends lost 0 bases at V and 2 bases at J; junction bases unmatched: 7. From germline, CDR1 is LGHNA and CDR2 YNFKEQ. This CDR3 region has 18 residues. CDR3: CASSQEPLLAGAYNEQFF. The CDR3 region has the DNA TGTGCCAGCAGCCAAGAACCCCTTCTAGCGGGGGCCTACAATGAGCAGTTCTTC.

J is TRBJ1-5 and V is TRBV6-8, with 9 bases matching TRBD1. V was pared by 6 bases and J by 5 bases, with 2 bases of the junction left unmatched. The CDR3 runs 13 residues. Germline loops: CDR1 MNHGY, CDR2 SAAAGT. The CDR3 bases are TGTGCCAGCAGGACAGGGGGAGATCAGCCCCAGCATTTT. Its translation is CASRTGGDQPQHF.

In nucleotides, the CDR3 is TGTGCCAGTAGTATAAGAGGGACAGATATTAGCAATCAGCCCCAGCATTTT. Its translation is CASSIRGTDISNQPQHF. The V gene is TRBV19, the J gene TRBJ1-5, with 7 bases aligning to TRBD1. J was trimmed by 0 bases and V by 2 bases; bases with no gene match: 7. The germline CDR1 and CDR2 sequences are LNHDA and SQIVND (reference sequence). The CDR3 spans 17 residues.

The chain uses TRBV7-2 and TRBJ1-2; 8 bases map to TRBD1. Germline lookup yields CDR1 SGHTA and CDR2 FQGNSA. The CDR3 is made up of 15 amino acids. V gave up 1 base and J gave up 6 bases; unmatched junction bases: 7. CDR3 amino acids: CASSLVDRVGDGYTF. CDR3 DNA: TGTGCCAGCAGCTTAGTGGACAGGGTCGGGGATGGCTACACCTTC.

This chain joins TRBV11-3 and TRBJ2-7; D might be TRBD2 (7 bases). The CDR3 length is 16 residues. Germline values: CDR1 SGHNT, CDR2 YENEEA. V was cut by 5 bases and J by 0 bases, with 17 bases left in between. The DNA for the CDR3 is TGTGCCAGCAGCGACTTTGGGGGGGCCTTCTCCTACGAGCAGTACTTC. Its translation: CASSDFGGAFSYEQYF.

This clone was seen just once. J is TRBJ2-5 and V is TRBV4-3; 9 bases map to TRBD1. The CDR3 spans 16 residues. Germline loops: CDR1 LGHNA, CDR2 YSLEER. Trimming removed 3 bases from V and 5 bases from J; junction bases left unmatched: 10. CDR3 nucleotide sequence: TGCGCCAGCAGCCAGGCCGGGACAGGGAGAATTGAGACCCAGTACTTC. This gives the protein CASSQAGTGRIETQYF.

The chain employs TRBV23-1 and TRBJ1-5, with TRBD1 identical over 7 bases. TRBV23-1 belongs to the ORF category, with a function that is uncertain. The CDR3 extends over 16 amino acids. J lost 3 bases, V lost 3 bases, and 8 bases had no gene match. The CDR3 spells CASSHRRQGDNQPQHF. Written as DNA, the CDR3 is TGCGCCAGCAGTCACCGAAGACAGGGCGACAATCAGCCCCAGCATTTT.

DNA for the CDR3: TGTGCCAGTAAGGCGGGGAGCTCCTACAATGAGCAGTTCTTC. This codes for CASKAGSSYNEQFF. This rearrangement joins TRBV19 to TRBJ2-1, with a weak D call TRBD2 (6 bases). The germline CDR1 and CDR2 sequences are LNHDA and SQIVND (reference sequence). This CDR3 contains 14 residues. Trimming took off 7 bases at V and 0 bases at J, with 10 bases between the two ends.

The chain employs TRBV28 and TRBJ2-2; perhaps TRBD2 as D (7 bases). There are 14 residues in the CDR3. Germline CDR1 and CDR2: MDHEN and SYDVKM. Trimming took off 7 bases at V and 4 bases at J, with 13 bases between the two ends. The CDR3 DNA is TGTGCCAGCATGTTGGGGGGGCGCACCGGGGAGCTGTTTTTT. It codes for CASMLGGRTGELFF.

This CDR3 is CASSLGLTGNEQFF. The DNA for the CDR3 is TGTGCCAGCAGCTTGGGTCTGACGGGCAATGAGCAGTTCTTC. The chain links TRBV7-3 to TRBJ2-1; D gene ambiguous. CDR1 SGHTA and CDR2 FQGTGA come from the germline V gene. CDR3 size: 14 residues. V dropped 3 bases and J dropped 6 bases, with 12 bases sitting between them.

This rearrangement joins TRBV4-3 to TRBJ2-4; 12 bases are a match to TRBD2. The germline V gene has CDR1 LGHNA and CDR2 YSLEER. Trimming at V came to 0 bases and at J to 3 bases, leaving 9 bases not matched to a gene. The CDR3 length is 19 residues. This CDR3 reads CASSQEGLAGGSGKNIQYF. Written as DNA, the CDR3 is TGCGCCAGCAGCCAAGAAGGTCTAGCGGGGGGGTCTGGCAAAAACATTCAGTACTTC.

The DNA for the CDR3 is TGTGCCAGCGAGTCAGGGGATCTCGAGCAGTACTTC. As protein: CASESGDLEQYF. The chain has TRBV6-5 and TRBJ2-5, with D possibly being TRBD1 (6 bases). The end of the DNA is better explained by TRBJ2-7, so the J call may be wrong. Germline loops: CDR1 MNHEY, CDR2 SVGAGI. The CDR3 is made up of 12 amino acids.

The chain recombines TRBV4-3 with TRBJ1-4, with D maybe TRBD1 (5 bases). The V end lost 1 base, the J end lost 8 bases, and 14 bases lay between the germline ends. Germline-derived CDR1 and CDR2 are LGHNA and YSLEER. The CDR3 is 15 residues long. The DNA of the CDR3 is TGCGCCAGCAGCCAAGGGGCTCAGGGTCGGGAAAAACTGTTTTTT. Its protein product is CASSQGAQGREKLFF.

The chain has TRBV6-1 and TRBJ1-4; D unresolved. The germline V gene has CDR1 MNHNS and CDR2 SASEGT. V shed 5 bases and J shed 11 bases, with 15 bases lying between them. This CDR3 is 13 amino acids long. For the CDR3, the DNA is TGTGCCAGCAGTTCATATCAGGTTGATAAACTGTTTTTT. This codes for CASSSYQVDKLFF.